The next 20 T cell receptor beta chains were all read from a single sample in a study of T cell changes during pregnancy in multiple sclerosis. Assay: immunoSEQ multiplex PCR; the TCRdb copy retains only in-frame clones and omits some. The sample has about 57,000 clones; roughly 92% are singletons. Sequenced here: CD4+ T cells from peripheral blood mononuclear cells, sampled in the third trimester of pregnancy. The origin of the receptors is a female donor with multiple sclerosis, enrolled in a pregnancy study.

The chain couples TRBV9 to TRBJ1-4; 7 bases are a match to TRBD1. J was trimmed by 5 bases and V by 4 bases; bases with no gene match: 8. The CDR3 totals 15 residues. The germline gives CDR1 SGDLS, CDR2 YYNGEE. The CDR3 here is CASSPTGDLNEKLFF. Here the CDR3 DNA reads TGTGCCAGCAGCCCTACAGGGGATTTAAATGAAAAACTGTTTTTT. Full variable domain (missing parts from reference TRBV9 and TRBJ1-4): DSGVTQTPKHLITATGQRVTLRCSPRSGDLSVYWYQQSLDQGLQFLIQYYNGEERAKGNILERFSAQQFPDLHSELNLSSLELGDSALYFCASSPTGDLNEKLFFGSGTQLSVL.

This rearrangement joins TRBV5-6 to TRBJ2-3, with 8 bases fitting TRBD2. V gave up 2 bases and J gave up 1 base; unmatched junction bases: 3. This CDR3 contains 15 residues. Per the germline V gene, CDR1 is SGHDT and CDR2 is YYEEEE. The CDR3 reads CASSFGTSCTDTQYF. CDR3 coding DNA: TGTGCCAGCAGCTTCGGGACTAGTTGCACAGATACGCAGTATTTT.

J is TRBJ1-1 and V is TRBV6-5, with D possibly being TRBD1 (6 bases). Germline lookup yields CDR1 MNHEY and CDR2 SVGAGI. Trimming removed 2 bases from V and 1 base from J, with 11 bases in between. This CDR3 spans 15 amino acids. DNA of the CDR3: TGTGCCAGCAGTTACGGGGCCAGGGGGAACACTGAAGCTTTCTTT. Its protein is CASSYGARGNTEAFF.

The chain employs TRBV5-4 and TRBJ1-2; 8 bases fit TRBD1. The CDR3 runs to 12 residues. V was pared by 4 bases and J by 14 bases, with 10 bases of the junction left unmatched. The V gene's germline CDR1 is SGHNT and CDR2 YYREEE (reference sequence). The DNA of the CDR3 is TGTGCCAGCAGCGGGCCGCGACAGGGGATTACCTTC. Protein: CASSGPRQGITF. The complete variable domain, with remaining parts taken from reference TRBV5-4 and TRBJ1-2, reads ETGVTQSPTHLIKTRGQQVTLRCSSQSGHNTVSWYQQALGQGPQFIFQYYREEENGRGNFPPRFSGLQFPNYSSELNVNALELDDSALYLCASSGPRQGITFGSGTRLTVV.

The rearrangement uses TRBV4-3 and TRBJ1-5; D uncertain. V was cut by 0 bases and J by 2 bases, with 11 bases left in between. The CDR3 consists of 16 residues. Germline V gene sequence: CDR1 LGHNA, CDR2 YSLEER. The CDR3 bases are TGCGCCAGCAGCCAAGAGGCGGGGTTGGGCAATCAGCCCCAGCATTTT. It specifies CASSQEAGLGNQPQHF.

V usage is TRBV18 and J usage is TRBJ2-5, with 7 bases matching TRBD1. Trimming took 6 bases from V and 1 from J; bases not matched to a gene: 5. Looked up from germline, CDR1 is KGHSH and CDR2 is LQKENI. CDR3 length: 14 amino acids. The CDR3 loop is CASSAGTVQETQYF. Written as DNA, the CDR3 is TGTGCCAGCTCGGCAGGGACAGTCCAAGAGACCCAGTACTTC.

V is TRBV9 and J is TRBJ1-6, with D unclear. CDR3 size: 15 residues. V was trimmed by 0 bases and J by 6 bases, leaving 10 bases between them. Per germline, CDR1 SGDLS and CDR2 YYNGEE. This CDR3 reads CASSVGADGNSPLHF. The CDR3 region has the DNA TGTGCCAGCAGCGTAGGGGCAGACGGTAATTCACCCCTCCACTTT.

The genes are TRBV29-1 and TRBJ2-7; tentative D call: TRBD2 (6 bases). CDR3 length equals 14 residues. Germline V gene lookup returns CDR1 SQVTM and CDR2 ANQGSEA. Trimming removed 4 bases at V and 2 bases at J, with 15 bases between. Here the CDR3 reads CSVAAGLRTYEQYF. Written as DNA, the CDR3 is TGCAGCGTTGCCGCGGGGCTCCGGACCTACGAGCAGTACTTC.

The chain recombines TRBV7-3 with TRBJ2-7; TRBD1 aligns across 7 bases. The germline V gene has CDR1 SGHTA and CDR2 FQGTGA. The J segment lost 6 bases and the V segment lost 8 bases, leaving 10 bases of the junction unmatched. CDR3 length equals 13 residues. The CDR3 loop is CASRDSIGTEQYF. Here the CDR3 DNA reads TGTGCCAGCCGGGACAGTATCGGAACCGAGCAGTACTTC.

CDR3 coding DNA: TGTGCCAGCAGCACAGGCACTTATAGCAATCAGCCCCAGCATTTT. Its translation: CASSTGTYSNQPQHF. The chain has TRBV21-1 and TRBJ1-5; TRBD1 is the table's D call, not checked against the DNA. TRBV21-1 is noted as a pseudogene. The length of the CDR3 is 15 residues.

The CDR3 region has the DNA TGTGCCAGCAGCTCCTCGGACAGGACCCCCCAGTACTTC. This codes for CASSSSDRTPQYF. This chain uses TRBV11-1 with TRBJ2-5; 7 nucleotides line up with TRBD1. The germline CDR1 and CDR2 sequences are SGHAT and FQDESV (reference sequence). The CDR3 is 13 residues long. Trimming removed 4 bases from V and 9 bases from J; junction bases left unmatched: 8.

The chain has TRBV7-2 and TRBJ2-3; 12 nucleotides agree with TRBD2. Germline CDR1 SGHTA, CDR2 FQGNSA. This CDR3 region has 16 residues. The V segment lost 1 base and the J segment 6 bases; nucleotides outside the gene matches: 5. This CDR3 reads CASSLGLAGGRDTQYF. CDR3 nucleotide sequence: TGTGCCAGCAGCTTAGGGCTAGCGGGGGGGCGGGATACGCAGTATTTT.

Comment on this clone: The sample carries other DNA sequences with the same CDR3. The gene calls are TRBV4-3 and TRBJ1-1; D unresolved. V was trimmed by 0 bases and J by 3 bases, leaving 5 bases between them. The germline gives CDR1 LGHNA, CDR2 YSLEER. This CDR3 comprises 13 residues. CDR3 residues: CASSQDRDTEAFF. Here the CDR3 DNA reads TGCGCCAGCAGCCAAGATCGGGACACTGAAGCTTTCTTT.

The rearrangement uses TRBV11-2 and TRBJ1-3; no definite D call. Germline V gene data show CDR1 as SGHAT and CDR2 as FQNNGV. The CDR3 loop spans 13 amino acids. The V gene lost 0 bases and the J gene lost 8 bases, with 8 bases spanning the gap. In DNA, the CDR3 is TGTGCCAGCAGCTTAGAACTCGTGGACACCATATATTTT. Translation gives CASSLELVDTIYF.

The chain uses TRBV7-2 and TRBJ2-1; weak D call: TRBD2 (5 bases). The CDR3 has 14 amino acids. Germline CDR1 reads SGHTA; CDR2 reads FQGNSA. The ends were cut back, 5 bases at V and 0 bases at J, with 8 bases in the middle. The CDR3 DNA sequence: TGTGCCAGCAGCCCAGCGGCCTCCTACAATGAGCAGTTCTTC. This translates into CASSPAASYNEQFF.

V usage is TRBV27 and J usage is TRBJ1-1, with 7 positions matching TRBD1. Per germline, CDR1 MNHEY and CDR2 SMNVEV (reference sequence). The V gene end was trimmed by 5 bases and the J gene end by 0 bases; junction bases not matched to a gene: 9. This CDR3 region has 16 residues. As DNA, the CDR3 is TGTGCCAGCAGTCTCAGACAGGGCGGTTTGAACACTGAAGCTTTCTTT. Residues: CASSLRQGGLNTEAFF.

This clone was detected only once. The chain links TRBV25-1 to TRBJ2-2, with TRBD2 as a possible D gene (7 bases). V was cut by 4 bases and J by 5 bases, with 14 bases left in between. In germline, CDR1 is MGHDK, CDR2 SYGVNS. CDR3 length: 15 amino acids. The CDR3 reads CASSGGGGRTGELFF. CDR3 sequence (DNA): TGTGCCAGCAGTGGAGGGGGGGGTCGAACCGGGGAGCTGTTTTTT.

The rearrangement uses TRBV11-1 and TRBJ1-1; 11 bases are shared with TRBD1. The CDR3 runs 17 residues. In germline, CDR1 is SGHAT, CDR2 FQDESV (reference sequence). The V gene end was trimmed by 5 bases and the J gene end by 3 bases; junction bases not matched to a gene: 11. The CDR3 DNA follows: TGTGCCAGCAGCCCGAGCCACGGACAGGGGGCGGACACTGAAGCTTTCTTT. It encodes CASSPSHGQGADTEAFF.

This clone is a singleton in its sample. V is TRBV19 and J is TRBJ2-1; a possible D gene is TRBD2 (5 bases). The CDR3 has 13 amino acids. Between the trimmed V and J ends, which lost 2 bases and 5 bases, there was a span of 7 bases. Germline CDR1 LNHDA, CDR2 SQIVND (reference sequence). This CDR3 is CASSISTNNEQFF. The CDR3 coding sequence is TGTGCCAGTAGTATATCGACTAACAATGAGCAGTTCTTC.

The sample holds one count of this clone. The rearrangement uses TRBV5-1 and TRBJ2-3; D remains ambiguous. Trimming stripped 4 bases from V and 2 bases from J, with 5 bases between. Per germline, CDR1 SGHRS and CDR2 YFSETQ. CDR3 length: 12 amino acids. CDR3 DNA sequence: TGCGCCAGCAGCCCATTCACAGATACGCAGTATTTT. Amino acid sequence: CASSPFTDTQYF. The variable domain in full, completed from reference TRBV5-1 and TRBJ2-3, reads KAGVTQTPRYLIKTRGQQVTLSCSPISGHRSVSWYQQTPGQGLQFLFEYFSETQRNKGNFPGRFSGRQFSNSRSEMNVSTLELGDSALYLCASSPFTDTQYFGPGTRLTVL.